Listed below are T cell receptor beta chains from one sample, sequenced in a study of a mutant IDH1 vaccine in newly diagnosed glioma. Their cognate antigens are unknown. Clones were sequenced by immunoSEQ multiplex PCR, and TCRdb holds only the in-frame ones, with some missing. The table has 70,000 to 90,000 clones, 70% to 90% seen once. Sequences were derived from PBMCs, sampled from a glioma patient whose treatment included an IDH1 peptide vaccine. The origin of the receptors is a young man with glioma. Some clones in this sample may be carry-over from other donors' samples. The conserved cysteine and the conserved F or W are not part of the CDR3 here.

>TRBV30|TRBJ1-6
AWSKGGDSPLH
>TRBV9|TRBJ2-3
ASSVDGGAGDTQY
>TRBV27|TRBJ2-7
ASSFRAASYEQY
>TRBV27|TRBJ1-2
ASSPTGNYGYT
>TRBV20-1|TRBJ2-5
SSRNQETQY
>TRBV5-4|TRBJ2-7
ASSRDFSYEQY
>TRBV28|TRBJ2-3
ASSLSLAGVWGTQY
>TRBV7-9|TRBJ1-1
ASSPSGGKNTEAF
>TRBV7-9|TRBJ2-3
ASTLVTDTQY
>TRBV5-5|TRBJ2-1
ASIRGDRTYNEQF